This T cell receptor beta chain was profiled in a study of PD-1 blockade in classical Hodgkin lymphoma. Findings and caveats of the study: TCR diversity rose significantly by C4D1 in CD4+ but not CD8+ cells.

This clone was detected once. Its specificity is unknown. TCRdb's copy holds only in-frame clones and misses some; the assay was immunoSEQ multiplex PCR. The top ten hold roughly 2% of the sample, which has some 100,000 clones, under 95% seen once. Germline V CDR1 and CDR2: ENHRY, SYGVKD. V was pared by 7 bases and J by 1 base, with 7 bases of the junction left unmatched. The length of the CDR3 is 15 residues. Specified time point: cycle 4 day 1 (C4D1), after 5 to 7 weeks of nivolumab. Each patient experienced a relapse that followed autologous stem cell transplantation, and brentuximab vedotin exposure varied.

The chain uses TRBV10-3 and TRBJ2-3; TRBD2 matches at 8 bases. This TCR derives from a human donor with classical Hodgkin lymphoma. The material was peripheral blood mononuclear cells (PBMCs), obtained before the fourth cycle of nivolumab. CDR3 region: CAINREGPGTDTQYF. The CDR3 nucleotides are TGTGCCATCAACCGGGAGGGCCCGGGCACAGATACGCAGTATTTT.